The clone carrying this TCR beta chain was seen more than once but under ten times. No antigen is known for it. The record originates from a study of T cells in Graves' hyperthyroidism and ophthalmopathy. Study findings and constraints: Most thyroid-expanded clonotypes above 0.001 were also found in blood.

The CDR3 totals 15 residues. Trimming removed 6 bases from V and 3 bases from J, with 15 bases in between. CDR1 PRHDT and CDR2 FYEKMQ come from the germline V gene (reference sequence). Researchers amplified the TCR beta CDR3 regions from RNA transcripts. TCR CDR3 regions were first amplified by RT-PCR with HTBI primers. TCRdb reprocessed the multiplex PCR reads with MiXCR, giving one entry per CDR3 protein. The sample includes around 530,000 distinct CDR3 sequences, 17% seen only once; the top ten take approximately 16%. The receptor was derived from a woman aged 18-29 years with Graves' ophthalmopathy. This chain uses TRBV13 with TRBJ1-5; tentatively, D is TRBD1 (5 bases). The sample taken for sequencing was blood. The CDR3 nucleotides read TGTGCCAGCAGTCAAGGGGTGGGGCCCAATCAGCCCCAGCATTTT. It is translated as CASSQGVGPNQPQHF.